This TCR beta chain stems from a study of graft-versus-host responses after intestinal transplantation. Libraries were prepared by immunoSEQ multiplex PCR; TCRdb keeps only in-frame clonotypes and omits some of them. The sample lists about 47,000 clones, 85% to 95% occurring once. Per the germline V gene, CDR1 is MNHEY and CDR2 is SMNVEV (reference sequence). The CDR3 contains 12 residues. Germline trimming cut 3 bases from V and 7 bases from J; bases unmatched to any gene: 3. The sample consisted of PBMCs, taken around 800 days after a first intestinal transplant, on the day of a second. The chain joins TRBV27 to TRBJ2-7; 7 bases line up with TRBD2. The source of this sequence is a human patient who received an intestinal transplant, so some T cells may come from the graft donor. CDR3 DNA sequence: TGTGCCAGCAGTTTTGGGGGAGGGGAGCAGTACTTC. The encoded protein is CASSFGGGEQYF.